This TCR beta chain comes out of a study of CD8+ T cells in alopecia areata (dated by TCRdb to the late 2010s). Study-level background: Treated patients were enrolled in an open-label pilot trial of oral tofacitinib at 5 to 10 mg twice daily for moderate-to-severe alopecia areata. The study used high-throughput TCRbeta sequencing to examine T cell clonal expansion in alopecia areata, in both the C3H/HeJ mouse model and human patients. Patients on tofacitinib were biopsied at baseline and after 4 and 24 weeks of treatment, and several of the patients also had a later scalp biopsy. On the human side, TCRbeta sequencing was run on scalp tissue and on sorted CD4+ and CD8+ peripheral blood T cells from healthy controls and from alopecia areata patients with either patchy or totalis/universalis disease. Scalp clonality was compared across normal scalp (n=4), patchy alopecia areata scalp (n=8), and alopecia totalis/universalis scalp (n=8). Tofacitinib was administered for 6 to 18 months, and 6 months of follow-up off drug were then conducted to assess delayed response and recurrence. immunoSEQ multiplex PCR using 35 Vbeta forward primers and 13 Jbeta reverse primers was used to amplify TCRbeta CDR3 regions. The RNA source kit depended on sample type: the PAXgene miRNA kit for fixed scalp, the miRNeasy kit for PBMCs, and the RNeasy kit for mouse skin. In treated patients, disease severity was measured using the SALT score, which gives the percentage of scalp surface area affected.

The treatment or condition label corresponds to: oral pan-JAK inhibitor, 5-10 mg twice daily. Lesional scalp punch biopsies and peripheral blood were obtained from alopecia areata patients. After PBMCs were isolated by density centrifugation and stained for CD3, CD4 and CD8, a FACSAria was used to sort CD4+ and CD8+ T cells. General findings and caveats noted by the study authors: Tofacitinib significantly decreased scalp clonality and the number of expanded CD8+ clones among the top 100 scalp clones. The treated cohort was small, with a single nonresponder, so links between baseline CD8+ expansion and response need larger studies. TCR sequences shared between patients were less clear than in mice, possibly partly because of HLA diversity in the patient population. Lesional scalp, especially in alopecia totalis/universalis, showed higher clonality and more expanded CD8+ clones than normal scalp, suggesting antigenic drive. Unlike mouse skin, where gammadelta T cells dominate, normal human skin contains resident alphabeta T cells that get sequenced too, which complicates analysis of the scalp TCR repertoire. During tofacitinib treatment, many expanded lesional clones remained in scalp and blood, and this persistence may partly explain relapse after treatment is stopped.

The CDR3 contains 13 residues, cysteine and phenylalanine counted. Solely the CDR3 DNA is kept, with 39 bases framed from the first base. The germline V gene encodes CDR1 MNHEY and CDR2 SVGAGI. V sheds 6 bases and J sheds 2 bases, leaving 11 bases between their ends. Comments on this clone: Its binding antigen is unknown. Base quality data are lacking; no much larger clone is found one base away.

The protocol used for the library was the immunoSEQ multiplex PCR assay. RNA was extracted from all samples and reverse transcribed into cDNA as template for TCR sequencing. SuperScript III was used for first-strand cDNA synthesis, primed with a 2:1 mix of oligo-dT and random hexamers. A synthetic immune receptor repertoire was used to gauge amplification bias, and whatever bias remained was removed computationally. In the paper's pipeline: After raw reads were preprocessed to remove errors, the CDR3 was defined following IMGT conventions as running from the conserved cysteine to phenylalanine. Clonality was computed by normalizing Shannon entropy by log2 of the number of productive unique TCRs and subtracting the result from 1. CD4 or CD8 identity of scalp clones was inferred by cross-referencing scalp TCRbeta sequences with sorted blood CD4 and CD8 repertoires. TCRdb's version of the immuneACCESS table is confined to in-frame rearrangements and falls short of the full clone set. An unresolved V gene accounts for under half of the shortfall where checked; the remainder is of unknown origin. That table is the source of V, J and clone size, and D and trimming were worked out from the DNA. In all, the sample holds about 210,000 clones, and approximately 47% of those were seen once. Around 2.8% of the sample rests with the top ten.

The chain is made from TRBV6-5 and TRBJ2-7, and the D gene may be TRBD1, 6 bases matching. The receptor was derived from a human donor with alopecia areata. The specimen comprised CD4+ T cells sorted from blood, sampled around week 36, from a patient treated with tofacitinib. The DNA reads as follows: TGTGCCAGCAGAAAGACAGGTACCTACGAGCAGTACTTC. Its translation reads: CASRKTGTYEQYF.